What follows are 2 T cell receptor beta chains derived from one specimen sequenced in a study of blood T cell repertoires in COVID-19. Some clones are missing from TCRdb's copy, which holds only in-frame ones; the method was immunoSEQ multiplex PCR. Of more than 150,000 clones listed, 80% to 90% are singletons. Source material: PBMCs or T cells enriched from blood (not recorded which). These receptors were obtained from a man between 40 and 49 years old who had recovered from COVID-19.

The J gene is TRBJ1-1, the V gene TRBV5-1; possibly TRBD1 for D (5 bases). The V end was cut by 2 bases, the J end by 1 base, with 6 bases between. The germline V gene has CDR1 SGHRS and CDR2 YFSETQ. CDR3 length equals 13 residues. The CDR3 is CASSFGGNTEAFF. DNA for the CDR3: TGCGCCAGCAGCTTCGGGGGGAACACTGAAGCTTTCTTT.

The chain employs TRBV4-2 and TRBJ2-2; no reliable D call. The CDR3 totals 15 residues. Trimming left V 0 bases short and J 0 bases short, with 5 bases between. Looked up from germline, CDR1 is LGHNA and CDR2 is YNFKEQ. The CDR3 here is CASSQDYPNTGELFF. The CDR3 DNA follows: TGTGCCAGCAGCCAAGACTATCCGAACACCGGGGAGCTGTTTTTT.